The rows below give T cell receptor beta chains drawn from one sample of a study of CD8 T cells in Susac syndrome. One entry per CDR3 protein results from TCRdb running MiXCR on the immunoSEQ multiplex PCR reads. The top ten hold around 0.12% of the sample, which has 170,000 or so distinct CDR3 sequences, around 96% seen once. The material sequenced was CD4+ T cells from PBMCs. These receptors originate from a human donor with Susac syndrome. The CDR3 runs from the conserved cysteine through the conserved F or W. The D gene is left open where the match is weak. The size of a clone is reported for some rows only, either as once, few or many, or as a class for expanded clones.

CDR3nt: TGTGCCAGCAGCCAATACGGGGAGCTGTTTTTT; CDR3aa: CASSQYGELFF; abundance: once; v_gene: TRBV13; j_gene: TRBJ2-2; d_gene: -
CDR3nt: TGCGCCAGCAGCCCAGACGGAACTCGGCTCTACACCTTC; CDR3aa: CASSPDGTRLYTF; abundance: -; v_gene: TRBV4-1; j_gene: TRBJ1-2; d_gene: -
CDR3nt: TGTGCCAGCAGCTTCAACAGAGAAGCTCTCTATGGCTACACCTTC; CDR3aa: CASSFNREALYGYTF; abundance: once; v_gene: TRBV5-5; j_gene: TRBJ1-2; d_gene: -
CDR3nt: TGTGCCAGCAGCCTGAGACTAGTTGATACAAAGGAGACGCAGTATTTT; CDR3aa: CASSLRLVDTKETQYF; abundance: -; v_gene: TRBV7-9; j_gene: TRBJ2-3; d_gene: -
CDR3nt: TGTGCCAGCAGTCGGGACAGGGACACCATATATTTT; CDR3aa: CASSRDRDTIYF; abundance: -; v_gene: TRBV12-3/TRBV12-4; j_gene: TRBJ1-3; d_gene: TRBD1
CDR3nt: TGTGCCAGCAGCGTAGGTGGCAGGGCCAGCTATGGCTACACCTTC; CDR3aa: CASSVGGRASYGYTF; abundance: -; v_gene: TRBV9; j_gene: TRBJ1-2; d_gene: -
CDR3nt: TGCAGTGCTAGTTTAACCATTCGTGGGAATCAGCCCCAGCATTTT; CDR3aa: CSASLTIRGNQPQHF; abundance: -; v_gene: TRBV20-1; j_gene: TRBJ1-5; d_gene: -
CDR3nt: TGTGCCAGCACCCTCACAGGCCAGAACACTGAAGCTTTCTTT; CDR3aa: CASTLTGQNTEAFF; abundance: -; v_gene: TRBV2; j_gene: TRBJ1-1; d_gene: -
CDR3nt: TGTGCCAGCAACGACAGGGGAAACACTGAAGCTTTCTTT; CDR3aa: CASNDRGNTEAFF; abundance: -; v_gene: TRBV3-1; j_gene: TRBJ1-1; d_gene: TRBD1
CDR3nt: TGCGCCAGCAGCTTCGGCGGGAACTCCTACAATGAGCAGTTCTTC; CDR3aa: CASSFGGNSYNEQFF; abundance: -; v_gene: TRBV5-1; j_gene: TRBJ2-1; d_gene: -
CDR3nt: TGTGCCAGCAGCCCTCGGGGGGAGATGAACACTGAAGCTTTCTTT; CDR3aa: CASSPRGEMNTEAFF; abundance: -; v_gene: TRBV3-1; j_gene: TRBJ1-1; d_gene: -
CDR3nt: TGTGCCAGCAGTTACTCCTCGGACTTAGGGAAGGAAAAACTGTTTTTT; CDR3aa: CASSYSSDLGKEKLFF; abundance: -; v_gene: TRBV6-5; j_gene: TRBJ1-4; d_gene: -
CDR3nt: TGTGCCAGCAGTGACTCGGCTAGCGGGATAGCGGGTACGCAGTATTTT; CDR3aa: CASSDSASGIAGTQYF; abundance: -; v_gene: TRBV25-1; j_gene: TRBJ2-3; d_gene: TRBD2
CDR3nt: TGTGCCAGCAGCGTAGAGCCGGCTGGAAACACCATATATTTT; CDR3aa: CASSVEPAGNTIYF; abundance: -; v_gene: TRBV9; j_gene: TRBJ1-3; d_gene: -
CDR3nt: TGCAGCGTCTCGACAGGGGGGAACTATGGCTACACCTTC; CDR3aa: CSVSTGGNYGYTF; abundance: -; v_gene: TRBV29-1; j_gene: TRBJ1-2; d_gene: TRBD1
CDR3nt: TGTGCCAGCAGTTTATGGCAGGGCAAGCAGTTCTTC; CDR3aa: CASSLWQGKQFF; abundance: -; v_gene: TRBV28; j_gene: TRBJ2-1; d_gene: -
CDR3nt: TGCGCCAGCAGCCCAGACACGGACAGGACCACCGGGGAGCTGTTTTTT; CDR3aa: CASSPDTDRTTGELFF; abundance: once; v_gene: TRBV5-1; j_gene: TRBJ2-2; d_gene: TRBD1
CDR3nt: TGCAGTGCTAGACAGGGGGAGACCCAGTACTTC; CDR3aa: CSARQGETQYF; abundance: few; v_gene: TRBV20-1; j_gene: TRBJ2-5; d_gene: -
CDR3nt: TGCAGTGCTGGGGGACAGGTTTCGAACGAAGCTTTCTTT; CDR3aa: CSAGGQVSNEAFF; abundance: -; v_gene: TRBV20-1; j_gene: TRBJ1-1; d_gene: TRBD1